Sequencing of this T cell receptor (beta chain) was carried out in a study of T cell changes during pregnancy in multiple sclerosis. Assay used: immunoSEQ multiplex PCR; TCRdb lists only in-frame clones, some missing. The table lists 40,000 or so clones, 80% to 90% of them singletons. Per germline, CDR1 SGHTA and CDR2 FQGNSA. V lost 3 bases, J lost 2 bases, and 13 bases lay in between. The CDR3 is made up of 15 amino acids. The sequencing used CD4+ T cells from peripheral blood mononuclear cells, collected before pregnancy. The sequence derives from a female donor with multiple sclerosis, enrolled in a pregnancy study. The J gene is TRBJ1-2, the V gene TRBV7-2, with D uncertain. The CDR3 DNA is TGTGCCAGCAGCTTGGGGAGGGCGGAGAACTATGGCTACACCTTC. It specifies CASSLGRAENYGYTF.